These T cell receptor beta chains were read from a single sample in a study of long-term antiretroviral therapy in people with HIV. Clones were read by immunoSEQ multiplex PCR, and TCRdb kept only the in-frame ones, dropping some. The sample has more than 25,000 clones; 95% to 98% are singletons. The input for sequencing was unsorted PBMCs, taken 7.6 years after starting antiretroviral therapy. The receptors were sampled from a man aged 25-40 years with HIV. The CDR3 runs from the conserved cysteine through the conserved F or W. Each record gives: V gene, J gene, clone size, D gene, CDR3 length, CDR3 DNA, CDR3 protein. D genes are given only for firm matches. Rows may omit the clone size; those that give it use once, few, many or a size class.

v_call: TRBV15
j_call: TRBJ1-2
clone_size: .
d_call: .
cdr3_length: 17
cdr3_nt: TGTGCCACCAGCACCCGGATGGGGGCCTCCTTTAACTATGGCTACACCTTC
cdr3_aa: CATSTRMGASFNYGYTF

v_call: TRBV7-3
j_call: TRBJ1-1
clone_size: few
d_call: .
cdr3_length: 14
cdr3_nt: TGTGCCAGCAGCTTAGAGGGGTCCGGGACAGAAGCTTTCTTT
cdr3_aa: CASSLEGSGTEAFF

v_call: TRBV4-3
j_call: TRBJ2-3
clone_size: .
d_call: .
cdr3_length: 13
cdr3_nt: TGCGCCAGCAGCCAAGAAGGTGGTGGTACGCAGTATTTT
cdr3_aa: CASSQEGGGTQYF

v_call: TRBV4-1
j_call: TRBJ1-1
clone_size: .
d_call: .
cdr3_length: 15
cdr3_nt: TGCGCCAGCAGCCTTACGGTCAAGCTTTACACTGAAGCTTTCTTT
cdr3_aa: CASSLTVKLYTEAFF

v_call: TRBV4-3
j_call: TRBJ2-7
clone_size: .
d_call: .
cdr3_length: 14
cdr3_nt: TGCGCCAGCAGCCAAGGCCCAGCAAACTACGAGCAGTACTTC
cdr3_aa: CASSQGPANYEQYF

v_call: TRBV7-9
j_call: TRBJ1-2
clone_size: .
d_call: .
cdr3_length: 16
cdr3_nt: TGTGCCAGCAGCATGGAACCTACCCTCTCTAACTATGGCTACACCTTC
cdr3_aa: CASSMEPTLSNYGYTF

v_call: TRBV5-4
j_call: TRBJ1-1
clone_size: .
d_call: TRBD1
cdr3_length: 13
cdr3_nt: TGTGCCAGCAGCCCACGCAGGGGGACTGAAGCTTTCTTT
cdr3_aa: CASSPRRGTEAFF

v_call: TRBV19
j_call: TRBJ1-5
clone_size: .
d_call: .
cdr3_length: 13
cdr3_nt: TGTGCCAGTAGTTCCGTTCAGGGGCAGCCCCAGCATTTT
cdr3_aa: CASSSVQGQPQHF

v_call: TRBV2
j_call: TRBJ1-2
clone_size: .
d_call: TRBD1
cdr3_length: 15
cdr3_nt: TGTGCCAGCAGGGGGACCGGACAGGGTAACTATGGCTACACCTTC
cdr3_aa: CASRGTGQGNYGYTF

v_call: TRBV18
j_call: TRBJ2-1
clone_size: .
d_call: .
cdr3_length: 13
cdr3_nt: TGTGCCAGCTCACGGCAGTCCTACAATGAGCAGTTCTTC
cdr3_aa: CASSRQSYNEQFF

v_call: TRBV5-1
j_call: TRBJ2-1
clone_size: .
d_call: TRBD2
cdr3_length: 15
cdr3_nt: TGCGCCAGCAGCCGCGGTGGGACTACTCGCAATGAGCAGTTCTTC
cdr3_aa: CASSRGGTTRNEQFF

v_call: TRBV6-5
j_call: TRBJ1-6
clone_size: .
d_call: .
cdr3_length: 12
cdr3_nt: TGTGCCAGCAGGCCGGGGGGATCACCCCTCCACTTT
cdr3_aa: CASRPGGSPLHF

v_call: TRBV4-2
j_call: TRBJ2-3
clone_size: .
d_call: .
cdr3_length: 12
cdr3_nt: TGTGCCAGCAGCCAGAGCACAGATACGCAGTATTTT
cdr3_aa: CASSQSTDTQYF

v_call: TRBV5-6
j_call: TRBJ2-7
clone_size: .
d_call: .
cdr3_length: 12
cdr3_nt: TGTGCCAGCAGCTTGACTAGCTACGAGCAGTACTTC
cdr3_aa: CASSLTSYEQYF

v_call: TRBV6-1
j_call: TRBJ2-7
clone_size: .
d_call: TRBD1
cdr3_length: 13
cdr3_nt: TGTGCCAGCATTAGAGACAGGGGAATCGAGCAGTACTTC
cdr3_aa: CASIRDRGIEQYF

v_call: TRBV10-3
j_call: TRBJ1-1
clone_size: .
d_call: TRBD1
cdr3_length: 17
cdr3_nt: TGTGCCATCAGTCTTCACGGAGACAGGGGAAGAGGCACTGAAGCTTTCTTT
cdr3_aa: CAISLHGDRGRGTEAFF

v_call: TRBV11-1
j_call: TRBJ1-1
clone_size: .
d_call: .
cdr3_length: 13
cdr3_nt: TGTGCCAGCAGCCCCGGACACTACACTGAAGCTTTCTTT
cdr3_aa: CASSPGHYTEAFF

v_call: TRBV4-1
j_call: TRBJ2-3
clone_size: once
d_call: .
cdr3_length: 15
cdr3_nt: TGCGCCAGCAGCCAAGAGATGACTTTTCTAGATACGCAGTATTTT
cdr3_aa: CASSQEMTFLDTQYF

v_call: TRBV4-2
j_call: TRBJ1-5
clone_size: .
d_call: TRBD1
cdr3_length: 15
cdr3_nt: TGTGCCAGCAGCCAAGATATGACAGGGATTAGGCCCCAGCATTTT
cdr3_aa: CASSQDMTGIRPQHF

v_call: TRBV5-1
j_call: TRBJ2-5
clone_size: .
d_call: .
cdr3_length: 12
cdr3_nt: TGCGCCAGCAGCGTTCAACAAGAGACCCAGTACTTC
cdr3_aa: CASSVQQETQYF

v_call: TRBV9
j_call: TRBJ2-1
clone_size: .
d_call: TRBD1
cdr3_length: 15
cdr3_nt: TGTGCCAGCAGCGTAACCGGGACAGCCTACAATGAGCAGTTCTTC
cdr3_aa: CASSVTGTAYNEQFF

v_call: TRBV30
j_call: TRBJ1-1
clone_size: once
d_call: .
cdr3_length: 10
cdr3_nt: TGTGCCTTAGACAAGGCGGGGGCTTTCTTT
cdr3_aa: CALDKAGAFF

v_call: TRBV5-1
j_call: TRBJ1-1
clone_size: .
d_call: TRBD1
cdr3_length: 14
cdr3_nt: TGCGCCAGCAGTCCTTGGACAGGGTCCACTGAAGCTTTCTTT
cdr3_aa: CASSPWTGSTEAFF

v_call: TRBV2
j_call: TRBJ1-2
clone_size: .
d_call: .
cdr3_length: 14
cdr3_nt: TGTGCCAGCAGTGAAAATAAGGGTTTCCGCGGCTACACCTTC
cdr3_aa: CASSENKGFRGYTF

v_call: TRBV4-1
j_call: TRBJ1-5
clone_size: .
d_call: .
cdr3_length: 16
cdr3_nt: TGCGCCAGCAGCCAAGAACCGGGGGCGAGCAATCAGCCCCAGCATTTT
cdr3_aa: CASSQEPGASNQPQHF

v_call: TRBV7-2
j_call: TRBJ2-7
clone_size: .
d_call: TRBD1
cdr3_length: 14
cdr3_nt: TGTGCCAGCAGCTCCCGGACAGGGATTTACGAGCAGTACTTC
cdr3_aa: CASSSRTGIYEQYF

v_call: TRBV27
j_call: TRBJ2-2
clone_size: .
d_call: TRBD2
cdr3_length: 15
cdr3_nt: TGTGCCAGCACCAGACTAGCGGATAGGACCGGGGAGCTGTTTTTT
cdr3_aa: CASTRLADRTGELFF

v_call: TRBV7-9
j_call: TRBJ2-1
clone_size: .
d_call: .
cdr3_length: 12
cdr3_nt: TGTGCCAGCAGCTTAGGGCTCTACGAGCAGTTCTTC
cdr3_aa: CASSLGLYEQFF

v_call: TRBV11-2
j_call: TRBJ2-3
clone_size: once
d_call: TRBD2
cdr3_length: 15
cdr3_nt: TGTGCCAGCAGCTTAGCCGGGGGGAACACAGATACGCAGTATTTT
cdr3_aa: CASSLAGGNTDTQYF

v_call: TRBV9
j_call: TRBJ2-2
clone_size: .
d_call: TRBD2
cdr3_length: 19
cdr3_nt: TGTGCCAGCAGCGTATCGGGACTAGCGGGAGGGCCCGGCACCGGGGAGCTGTTTTTT
cdr3_aa: CASSVSGLAGGPGTGELFF

v_call: TRBV19
j_call: TRBJ1-2
clone_size: .
d_call: .
cdr3_length: 12
cdr3_nt: TGTGCCAGTACCCTGGGGGGAGATGGCTACACCTTC
cdr3_aa: CASTLGGDGYTF

v_call: TRBV27
j_call: TRBJ1-2
clone_size: .
d_call: TRBD1
cdr3_length: 14
cdr3_nt: TGTGCCAGCTCCTCGTTGACAGGGAACTATGGCTACACCTTC
cdr3_aa: CASSSLTGNYGYTF

v_call: TRBV10-1
j_call: TRBJ1-2
clone_size: .
d_call: TRBD1
cdr3_length: 17
cdr3_nt: TGCGCCAGCAGTGAGGCGCGGGGACAGCCCCTGGGTAATGGCTACACCTTC
cdr3_aa: CASSEARGQPLGNGYTF

v_call: TRBV9
j_call: TRBJ2-3
clone_size: .
d_call: .
cdr3_length: 15
cdr3_nt: TGTGCCAGCAGCGTAGATAGCGGAGGAACAGATACGCAGTATTTT
cdr3_aa: CASSVDSGGTDTQYF

v_call: TRBV7-8
j_call: TRBJ2-3
clone_size: once
d_call: .
cdr3_length: 14
cdr3_nt: TGTGCCAGCAGCTTAGGCGTAGGGCAAGATACGCAGTATTTT
cdr3_aa: CASSLGVGQDTQYF

v_call: TRBV11-2
j_call: TRBJ2-1
clone_size: .
d_call: .
cdr3_length: 15
cdr3_nt: TGTGCCAGCAGCCAAGCGGTAAGCTCCTACAATGAGCAGTTCTTC
cdr3_aa: CASSQAVSSYNEQFF

v_call: TRBV20-1
j_call: TRBJ2-4
clone_size: .
d_call: .
cdr3_length: 11
cdr3_nt: TGCAGTCAGTTAGACGGGGACATTCAGTACTTC
cdr3_aa: CSQLDGDIQYF

v_call: TRBV7-2
j_call: TRBJ1-2
clone_size: .
d_call: .
cdr3_length: 15
cdr3_nt: TGTGCCAGCAGCCGCCCTGGGGGCAGAGCGGGTGGCTACACCTTC
cdr3_aa: CASSRPGGRAGGYTF

v_call: TRBV4-1
j_call: TRBJ1-3
clone_size: .
d_call: .
cdr3_length: 14
cdr3_nt: TGCGCCAGCAGCCAAGGGGGGGCTGGAAACACCATATATTTT
cdr3_aa: CASSQGGAGNTIYF

v_call: TRBV4-2
j_call: TRBJ2-7
clone_size: .
d_call: .
cdr3_length: 18
cdr3_nt: TGTGCCAGCAGCTTAAGGGGGGGCCGCAGCTTCCATGGCTACGAGCAGTACTTC
cdr3_aa: CASSLRGGRSFHGYEQYF

v_call: TRBV7-2
j_call: TRBJ2-5
clone_size: .
d_call: .
cdr3_length: 14
cdr3_nt: TGTGCCAGCAGCTTAGAACGTGTTTTGGACAGATTTAACTTC
cdr3_aa: CASSLERVLDRFNF

v_call: TRBV4-3
j_call: TRBJ1-2
clone_size: once
d_call: .
cdr3_length: 15
cdr3_nt: TGCGCCAGCAGCCAAGAAGTGCAGAATAACTATGGCTACACCTTC
cdr3_aa: CASSQEVQNNYGYTF

v_call: TRBV4-1
j_call: TRBJ1-3
clone_size: .
d_call: TRBD1
cdr3_length: 14
cdr3_nt: TGCGCCAGCCGGGACAGGGATACGGAAAACACCATATATTTT
cdr3_aa: CASRDRDTENTIYF

v_call: TRBV9
j_call: TRBJ2-7
clone_size: .
d_call: TRBD1
cdr3_length: 15
cdr3_nt: TGTGCCAGCAGCGGAATATCCGACAGGGTAGGGGAGCAGTACTTC
cdr3_aa: CASSGISDRVGEQYF

v_call: TRBV27
j_call: TRBJ2-1
clone_size: .
d_call: .
cdr3_length: 15
cdr3_nt: TGTGCCAGCAGTTTATCGACAGGTTCCTACAATGAGCAGTTCTTC
cdr3_aa: CASSLSTGSYNEQFF

v_call: TRBV15
j_call: TRBJ2-7
clone_size: .
d_call: TRBD1
cdr3_length: 13
cdr3_nt: TGTGCCACCAACCCGGGACAGTCCTACGAGCAGTACTTC
cdr3_aa: CATNPGQSYEQYF

v_call: TRBV28
j_call: TRBJ1-2
clone_size: .
d_call: .
cdr3_length: 12
cdr3_nt: TGTGCCAGCAGGGCCTCTGGTGGTGGCTACACCTTC
cdr3_aa: CASRASGGGYTF

v_call: TRBV5-1
j_call: TRBJ2-3
clone_size: .
d_call: .
cdr3_length: 13
cdr3_nt: TGCGCCAGCAGTCAGGAAATCACAGATACGCAGTATTTT
cdr3_aa: CASSQEITDTQYF